This entry features one TCR beta chain sequence. Antigen unknown. RNA was isolated and reverse transcribed to cDNA, the sequencing template. Profiling relied on immunoSEQ multiplex PCR, and the TCRdb table lists in-frame clones only, not all of them. Of roughly 150,000 clones listed, roughly 52% are singletons. The data stem from a study of CD8+ T cells in alopecia areata. Study-wide background: Administration of oral tofacitinib to treated patients was at 5 to 10 mg twice daily. The drug, tofacitinib, lasted 6 to 18 months, followed by 6 months off drug. The authors scored treated patients' severity by affected scalp percentage. Overall study findings and caveats: Within the top 100, expanded CD8+ clones significantly decreased with tofacitinib, as did scalp clonality.

Germline CDR1 SGHVS, CDR2 FQNEAQ. The CDR3 runs to 15 residues. Between the trimmed V and J ends, which lost 3 bases and 7 bases, there was a span of 13 bases. Treatment indicated: oral pan-JAK inhibitor, 5-10 mg twice daily. The starting material was CD8+ T cells sorted from blood, obtained at week 4, from a patient treated with tofacitinib. The sequence came from a human donor with alopecia areata. J is TRBJ1-6 and V is TRBV7-8; no clear D gene. The CDR3, as DNA: TGTGCCAGCAGCTTTGAGGGAGAACCGAATTCACCCCTCCACTTT. Its translation: CASSFEGEPNSPLHF.